This T cell receptor (beta chain) was identified during a study of cytomegalovirus exposure and HLA in healthy donors. The study, taken as a whole, reports: Cytomegalovirus-associated status was assigned to fewer than 200 TCR beta chains.

About this clone: The antigen remains undetermined.

Germline-derived CDR1 and CDR2 are SEHNR and FQNEAQ (reference sequence). This CDR3 is 14 amino acids long. V trimming: 5 bases; J trimming: 4 bases; junction bases outside the gene matches: 5. Primers included in the PCR were 60 Vbeta and 13 Jbeta primers. Clones were read by immunoSEQ multiplex PCR, and TCRdb kept only the in-frame ones, dropping some. Among about 160,000 clones listed, under 80% were seen once. This sequence was found in a man aged 35-49 years in good health and CMV-seronegative. Sequencing input: PBMCs. This chain uses TRBV7-9 with TRBJ1-1; 9 nucleotides agree with TRBD1. The CDR3 DNA follows: TGTGCCAGCAGCAAGGGACAGGGTTCCACTGAAGCTTTCTTT. Translating gives CASSKGQGSTEAFF.